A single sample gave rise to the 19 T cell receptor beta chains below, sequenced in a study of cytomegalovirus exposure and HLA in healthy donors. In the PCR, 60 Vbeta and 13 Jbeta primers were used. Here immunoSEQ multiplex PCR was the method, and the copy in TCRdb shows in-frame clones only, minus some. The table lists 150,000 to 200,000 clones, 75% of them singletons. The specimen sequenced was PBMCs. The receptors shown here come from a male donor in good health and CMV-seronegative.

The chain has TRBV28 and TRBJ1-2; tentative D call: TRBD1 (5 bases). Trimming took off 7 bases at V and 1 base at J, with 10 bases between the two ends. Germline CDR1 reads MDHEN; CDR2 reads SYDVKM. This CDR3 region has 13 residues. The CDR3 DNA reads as TGTGCCAGCACCGTGGGGGGTAACTATGGCTACACCTTC. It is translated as CASTVGGNYGYTF.

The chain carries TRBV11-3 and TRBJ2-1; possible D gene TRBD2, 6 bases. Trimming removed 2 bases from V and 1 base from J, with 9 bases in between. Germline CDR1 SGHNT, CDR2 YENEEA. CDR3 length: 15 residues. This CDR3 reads CASSLRGVSYNEQFF. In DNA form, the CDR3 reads TGTGCCAGCAGCTTACGCGGGGTTTCCTACAATGAGCAGTTCTTC.

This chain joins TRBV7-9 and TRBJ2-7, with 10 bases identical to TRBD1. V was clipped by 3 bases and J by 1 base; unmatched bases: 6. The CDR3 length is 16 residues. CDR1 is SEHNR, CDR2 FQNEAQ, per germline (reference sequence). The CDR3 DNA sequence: TGTGCCAGCAGCTTCGACGACAGGGGGCGGTCCTACGAGCAGTACTTC. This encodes CASSFDDRGRSYEQYF.

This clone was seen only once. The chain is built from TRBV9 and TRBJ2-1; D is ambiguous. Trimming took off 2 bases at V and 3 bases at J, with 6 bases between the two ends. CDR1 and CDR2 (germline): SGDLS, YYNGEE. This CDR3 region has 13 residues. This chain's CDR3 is CASSVASYNEQFF. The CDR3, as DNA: TGTGCCAGCAGCGTGGCCAGCTACAATGAGCAGTTCTTC.

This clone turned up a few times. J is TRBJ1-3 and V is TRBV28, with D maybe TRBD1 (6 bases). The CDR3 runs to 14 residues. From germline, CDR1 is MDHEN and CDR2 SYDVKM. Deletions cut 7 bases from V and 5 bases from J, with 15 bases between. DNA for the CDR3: TGTGCCAGCATCGAGACAGGCGTCCGAAACACCATATATTTT. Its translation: CASIETGVRNTIYF.

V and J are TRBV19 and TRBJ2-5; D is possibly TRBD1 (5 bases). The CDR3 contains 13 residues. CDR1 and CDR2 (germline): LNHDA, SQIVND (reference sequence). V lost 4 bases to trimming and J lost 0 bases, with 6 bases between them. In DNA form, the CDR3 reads TGTGCCAGTAGTAAGGGGTACCAAGAGACCCAGTACTTC. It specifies CASSKGYQETQYF.

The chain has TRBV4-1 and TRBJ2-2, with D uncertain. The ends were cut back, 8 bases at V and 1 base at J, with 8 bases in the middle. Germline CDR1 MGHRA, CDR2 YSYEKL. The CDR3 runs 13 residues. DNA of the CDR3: TGCGCCAGCGAGGTGGAGAACACCGGGGAGCTGTTTTTT. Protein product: CASEVENTGELFF.

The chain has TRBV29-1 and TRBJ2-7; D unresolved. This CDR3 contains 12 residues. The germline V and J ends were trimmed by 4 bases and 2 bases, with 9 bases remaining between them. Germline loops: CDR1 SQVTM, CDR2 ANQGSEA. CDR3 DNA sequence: TGCAGCGTTGTTGAACAGACCTACGAGCAGTACTTC. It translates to CSVVEQTYEQYF.

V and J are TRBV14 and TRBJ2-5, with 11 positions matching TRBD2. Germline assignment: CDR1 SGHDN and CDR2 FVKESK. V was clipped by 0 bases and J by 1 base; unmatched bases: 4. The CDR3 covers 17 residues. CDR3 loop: CASSQERGLAAQETQYF. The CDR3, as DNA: TGTGCCAGCAGCCAAGAGAGGGGACTAGCGGCCCAAGAGACCCAGTACTTC.

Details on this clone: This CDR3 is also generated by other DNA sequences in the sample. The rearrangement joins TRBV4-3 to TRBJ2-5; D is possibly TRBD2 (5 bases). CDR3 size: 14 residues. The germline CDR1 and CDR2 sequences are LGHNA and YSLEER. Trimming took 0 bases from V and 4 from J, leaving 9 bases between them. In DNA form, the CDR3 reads TGCGCCAGCAGCCAAGACGGTCGGGGAGAGACCCAGTACTTC. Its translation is CASSQDGRGETQYF.

CDR3 sequence: CASSSLRGRRSYEQYF. The DNA for the CDR3 is TGTGCCAGCAGTTCACTTAGGGGGCGGCGATCCTACGAGCAGTACTTC. The chain is built from TRBV6-5 and TRBJ2-7; the match to TRBD1 covers 7 bases. Germline loops: CDR1 MNHEY, CDR2 SVGAGI. The CDR3 spans 16 residues. Trimming took 4 bases from V and 1 from J; bases not matched to a gene: 10.

The CDR3 DNA sequence: TGTGCCAGCAGTTTTAAGACCGGGGGGCCCAGGGCCTACGAGCAGTACTTC. Translated: CASSFKTGGPRAYEQYF. The chain couples TRBV28 to TRBJ2-7; D possibly corresponds to TRBD2 (7 bases). Trimming took off 3 bases at V and 2 bases at J, with 20 bases between the two ends. The CDR3 spans 17 residues. The germline V gene encodes CDR1 MDHEN and CDR2 SYDVKM.

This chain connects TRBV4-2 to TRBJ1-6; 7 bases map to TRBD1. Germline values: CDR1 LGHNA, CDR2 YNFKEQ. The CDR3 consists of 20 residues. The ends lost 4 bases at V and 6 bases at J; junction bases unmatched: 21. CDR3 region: CASSRKKLEPGTASNSPLHF. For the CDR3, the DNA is TGTGCCAGCAGCCGCAAGAAGCTCGAGCCTGGGACAGCCAGTAATTCACCCCTCCACTTT.

The CDR3 sequence: CASSLDGVAGELFF. The CDR3, as DNA: TGTGCCAGCAGTTTGGACGGGGTGGCCGGGGAGCTGTTTTTT. The chain has TRBV28 and TRBJ2-2; tentative D call: TRBD2 (5 bases). From germline, CDR1 is MDHEN and CDR2 SYDVKM. The CDR3 runs to 14 residues. Trimming removed 3 bases at V and 6 bases at J, with 11 bases between.

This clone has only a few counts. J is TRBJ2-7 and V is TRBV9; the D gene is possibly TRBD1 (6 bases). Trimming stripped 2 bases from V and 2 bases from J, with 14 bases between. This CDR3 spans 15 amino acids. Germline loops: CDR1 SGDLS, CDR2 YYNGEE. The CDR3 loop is CASSVAPGDPYEQYF. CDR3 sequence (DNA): TGTGCCAGCAGCGTCGCGCCAGGGGACCCCTACGAGCAGTACTTC.

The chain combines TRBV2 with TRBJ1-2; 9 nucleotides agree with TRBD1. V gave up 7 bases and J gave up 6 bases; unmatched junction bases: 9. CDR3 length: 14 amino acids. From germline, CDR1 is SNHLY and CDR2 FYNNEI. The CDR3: CASTREGQGNGYTF. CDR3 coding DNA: TGTGCCAGCACCAGAGAGGGACAGGGTAATGGCTACACCTTC.

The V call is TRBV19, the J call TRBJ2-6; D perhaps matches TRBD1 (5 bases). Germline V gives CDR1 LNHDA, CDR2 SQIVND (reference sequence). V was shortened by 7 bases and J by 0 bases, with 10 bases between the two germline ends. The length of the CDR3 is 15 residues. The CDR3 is CASNQGSSGANVLTF. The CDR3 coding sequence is TGTGCCAGTAATCAGGGCAGCTCTGGGGCCAACGTCCTGACTTTC. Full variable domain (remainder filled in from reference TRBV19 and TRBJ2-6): DGGITQSPKYLFRKEGQNVTLSCEQNLNHDAMYWYRQDPGQGLRLIYYSQIVNDFQKGDIAEGYSVSREKKESFPLTVTSAQKNPTAFYLCASNQGSSGANVLTFGAGSRLTVL.

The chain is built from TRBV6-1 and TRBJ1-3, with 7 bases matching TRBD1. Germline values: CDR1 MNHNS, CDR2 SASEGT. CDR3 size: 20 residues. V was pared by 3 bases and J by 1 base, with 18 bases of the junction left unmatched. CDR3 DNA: TGTGCCAGCAGTGACGCCCCGGGACAGCTTAGGACTGGGTCTGGAAACACCATATATTTT. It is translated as CASSDAPGQLRTGSGNTIYF.

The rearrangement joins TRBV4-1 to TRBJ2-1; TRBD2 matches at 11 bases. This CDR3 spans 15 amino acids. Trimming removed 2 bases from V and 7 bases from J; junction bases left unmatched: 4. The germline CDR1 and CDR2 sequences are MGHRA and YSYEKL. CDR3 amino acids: CASSQIAGGPNEQFF. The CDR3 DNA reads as TGCGCCAGCAGCCAAATAGCGGGGGGGCCTAATGAGCAGTTCTTC.